This record covers a single TCR beta chain. The data belong to a study of OX40 agonist ivuxolimab in advanced cancers. On the study more broadly: Ivuxolimab, an antibody that agonizes OX40 (CD134), was administered to the patients.

The assay was immunoSEQ multiplex PCR, and TCRdb's table has in-frame clones only and misses some. The table has more than 50,000 clones, approximately 86% seen once. Germline CDR1 is ENHRY and CDR2 is SYGVKD. V lost 10 bases to trimming and J lost 4 bases; unmatched junction nucleotides: 6. This CDR3 region has 14 residues. The chain uses TRBV10-3 and TRBJ1-3, with 11 bases aligning to TRBD1. The specimen was CD4+ or CD8+ T cells sorted from blood, collected in a trial of the OX40 agonist ivuxolimab. This clonotype was sampled from an adult with an advanced solid tumor such as melanoma, head and neck, liver or kidney cancer. CDR3 nucleotides: TGTGCCACCGGACAGGGGGCTGAAGGAAACACCATATATTTT. This translates into CATGQGAEGNTIYF.